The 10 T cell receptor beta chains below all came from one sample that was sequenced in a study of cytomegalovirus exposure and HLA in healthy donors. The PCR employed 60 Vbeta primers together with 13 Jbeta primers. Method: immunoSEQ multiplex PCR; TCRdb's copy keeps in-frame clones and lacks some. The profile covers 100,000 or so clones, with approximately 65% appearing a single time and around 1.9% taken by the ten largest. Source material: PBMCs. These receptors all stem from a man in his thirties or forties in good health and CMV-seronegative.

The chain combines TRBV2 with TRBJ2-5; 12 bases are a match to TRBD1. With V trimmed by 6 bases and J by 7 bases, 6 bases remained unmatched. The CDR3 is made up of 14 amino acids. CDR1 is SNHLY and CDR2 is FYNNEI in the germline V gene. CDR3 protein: CASRGQGAGVTQYF. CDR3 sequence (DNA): TGTGCCAGCAGGGGACAGGGGGCGGGAGTGACCCAGTACTTC. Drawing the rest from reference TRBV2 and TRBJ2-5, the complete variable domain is EPEVTQTPSHQVTQMGQEVILRCVPISNHLYFYWYRQILGQKVEFLVSFYNNEISEKSEIFDDQFSVERPDGSNFTLKIRSTKLEDSAMYFCASRGQGAGVTQYFGPGTRLLVL.

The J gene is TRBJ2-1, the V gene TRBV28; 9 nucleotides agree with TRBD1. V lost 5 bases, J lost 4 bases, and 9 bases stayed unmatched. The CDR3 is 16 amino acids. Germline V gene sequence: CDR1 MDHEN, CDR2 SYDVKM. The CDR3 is CASSPQGTGKYNEQFF. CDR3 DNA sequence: TGTGCCAGCAGTCCCCAGGGGACAGGGAAATACAATGAGCAGTTCTTC.

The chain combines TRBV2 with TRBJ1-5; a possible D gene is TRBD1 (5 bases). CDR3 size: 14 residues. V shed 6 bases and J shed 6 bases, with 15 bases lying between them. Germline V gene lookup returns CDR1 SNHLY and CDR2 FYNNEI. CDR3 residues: CASRDNTVGQPQHF. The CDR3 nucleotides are TGTGCCAGCAGGGACAACACGGTAGGTCAGCCCCAGCATTTT.

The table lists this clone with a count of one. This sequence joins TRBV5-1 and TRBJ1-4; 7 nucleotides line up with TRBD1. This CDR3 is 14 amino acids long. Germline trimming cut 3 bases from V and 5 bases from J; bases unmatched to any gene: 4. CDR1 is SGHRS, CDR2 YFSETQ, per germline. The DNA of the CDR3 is TGCGCCAGCAGCTCTGAGGGGGCCAATGAAAAACTGTTTTTT. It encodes CASSSEGANEKLFF.

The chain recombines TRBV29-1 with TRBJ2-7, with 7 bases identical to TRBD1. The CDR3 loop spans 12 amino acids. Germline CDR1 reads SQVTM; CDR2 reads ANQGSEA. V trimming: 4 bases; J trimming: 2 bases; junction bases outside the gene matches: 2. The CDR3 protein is CSVAGQTYEQYF. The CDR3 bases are TGCAGCGTTGCGGGACAGACCTACGAGCAGTACTTC.

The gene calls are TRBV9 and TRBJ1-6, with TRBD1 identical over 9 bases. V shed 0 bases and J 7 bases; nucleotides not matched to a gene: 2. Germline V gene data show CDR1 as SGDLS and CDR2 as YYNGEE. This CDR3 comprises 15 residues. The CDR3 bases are TGTGCCAGCAGCGTAGTGGACAGGGGCAATTCACCCCTCCACTTT. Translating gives CASSVVDRGNSPLHF.

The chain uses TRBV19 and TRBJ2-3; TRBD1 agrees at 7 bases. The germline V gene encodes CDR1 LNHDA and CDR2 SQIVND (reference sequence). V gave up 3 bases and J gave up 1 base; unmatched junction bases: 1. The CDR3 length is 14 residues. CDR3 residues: CASSIGQGTDTQYF. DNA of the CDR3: TGTGCCAGTAGTATCGGACAGGGCACAGATACGCAGTATTTT.

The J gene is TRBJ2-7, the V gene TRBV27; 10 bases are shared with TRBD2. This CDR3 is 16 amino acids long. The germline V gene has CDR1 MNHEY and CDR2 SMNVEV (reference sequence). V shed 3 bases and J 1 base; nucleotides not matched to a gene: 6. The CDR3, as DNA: TGTGCCAGCAGTTTGTTAGGGACTAGCGCATCCTACGAGCAGTACTTC. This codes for CASSLLGTSASYEQYF.

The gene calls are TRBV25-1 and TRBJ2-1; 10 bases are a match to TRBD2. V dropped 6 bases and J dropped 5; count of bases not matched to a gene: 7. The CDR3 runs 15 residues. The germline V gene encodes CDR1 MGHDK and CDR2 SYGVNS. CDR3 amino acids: CASRPGTSVDNEQFF. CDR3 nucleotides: TGTGCCAGCAGACCCGGGACTAGCGTTGACAATGAGCAGTTCTTC.

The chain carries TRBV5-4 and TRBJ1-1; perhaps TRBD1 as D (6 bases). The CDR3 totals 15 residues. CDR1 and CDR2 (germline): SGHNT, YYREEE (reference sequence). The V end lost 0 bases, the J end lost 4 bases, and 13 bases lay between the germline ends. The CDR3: CASSLETGGLTEAFF. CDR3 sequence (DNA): TGTGCCAGCAGCTTGGAAACGGGGGGCCTCACTGAAGCTTTCTTT.